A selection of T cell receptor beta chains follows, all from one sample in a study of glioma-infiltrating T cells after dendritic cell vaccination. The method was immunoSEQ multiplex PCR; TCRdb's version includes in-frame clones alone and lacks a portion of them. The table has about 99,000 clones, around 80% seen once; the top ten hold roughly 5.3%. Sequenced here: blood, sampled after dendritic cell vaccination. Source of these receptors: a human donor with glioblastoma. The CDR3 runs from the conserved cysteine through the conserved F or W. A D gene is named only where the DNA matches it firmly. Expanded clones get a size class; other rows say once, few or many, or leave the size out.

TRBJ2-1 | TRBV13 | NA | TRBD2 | CASSLVRGSGIAGNEQFF | TGTGCCAGCAGCTTAGTCCGGGGTAGCGGGATTGCTGGCAATGAGCAGTTCTTC
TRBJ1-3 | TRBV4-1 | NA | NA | CASSQDQHSGPISGNTIYF | TGCGCCAGCAGCCAAGATCAGCACAGCGGCCCTATCTCTGGAAACACCATATATTTT
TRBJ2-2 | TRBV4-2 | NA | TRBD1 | CASSGGQGAGTGELFF | TGTGCCAGCAGCGGGGGACAGGGGGCGGGAACCGGGGAGCTGTTTTTT
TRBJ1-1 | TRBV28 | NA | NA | CASSPRSPTEAFF | TGTGCCAGCAGCCCTCGTTCCCCCACTGAAGCTTTCTTT
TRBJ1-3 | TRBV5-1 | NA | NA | CASSATVTGNTIYF | TGCGCCAGCAGCGCGACAGTCACTGGAAACACCATATATTTT
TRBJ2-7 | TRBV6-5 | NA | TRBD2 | CASRYSGIFPEQYF | TGTGCCAGCCGTTATAGCGGGATATTTCCCGAGCAGTACTTC
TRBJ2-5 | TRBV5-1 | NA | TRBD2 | CASSLGTTPGETQYF | TGCGCCAGCAGCCTGGGGACTACCCCGGGAGAGACCCAGTACTTC
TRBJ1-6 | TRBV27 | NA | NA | CASSIGGNSPLHF | TGTGCCAGCAGCATAGGGGGAAATTCACCCCTCCACTTT
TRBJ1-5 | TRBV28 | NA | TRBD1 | CASSVTGGNSNQPQHF | TGTGCCAGCAGCGTAACAGGGGGAAATAGCAATCAGCCCCAGCATTTT
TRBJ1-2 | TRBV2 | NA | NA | CASSRYGANYGYTF | TGTGCCAGCAGTCGCTACGGAGCTAACTATGGCTACACCTTC
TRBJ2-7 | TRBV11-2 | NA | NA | CASSPGVLAYEQYF | TGTGCCAGCAGTCCGGGAGTCTTAGCCTACGAGCAGTACTTC
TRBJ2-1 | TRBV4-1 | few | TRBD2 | CASSHGLAGRTYNEQFF | TGCGCCAGCAGCCATGGACTAGCGGGAAGGACCTACAATGAGCAGTTCTTC
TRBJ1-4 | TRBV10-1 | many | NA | CASSESFGGEREKLFF | TGCGCCAGCAGTGAGTCGTTTGGGGGCGAGAGGGAAAAACTGTTTTTT
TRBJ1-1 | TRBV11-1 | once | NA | CASSLGQMNTEAFF | TGTGCCAGCAGCTTAGGACAGATGAACACTGAAGCTTTCTTT
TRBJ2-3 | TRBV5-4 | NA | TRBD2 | CASSWGLAGVREDTQYF | TGTGCCAGCAGCTGGGGACTAGCGGGAGTACGAGAAGATACGCAGTATTTT
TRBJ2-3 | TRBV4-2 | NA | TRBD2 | CASSQGTSGGLNTDTQYF | TGTGCCAGCAGCCAAGGAACTAGCGGAGGACTTAACACAGATACGCAGTATTTT
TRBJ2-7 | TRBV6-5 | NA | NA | CASSYPETRNEQYF | TGTGCCAGCAGTTACCCTGAGACTAGGAACGAGCAGTACTTC
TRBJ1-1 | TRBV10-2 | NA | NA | CASSEDPGRNTEAFF | TGCGCCAGCAGTGAGGATCCAGGGCGGAACACTGAAGCTTTCTTT
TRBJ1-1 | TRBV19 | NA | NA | CASSTAGEHWEAFF | TGTGCCAGTAGCACAGCAGGGGAACACTGGGAAGCTTTCTTT
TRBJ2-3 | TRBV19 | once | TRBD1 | CASKQGQGSTDTQYF | TGTGCCAGTAAACAGGGACAGGGGTCCACAGATACGCAGTATTTT
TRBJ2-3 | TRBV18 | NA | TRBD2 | CASSPLPRTSGGPLSTDTQYF | TGTGCCAGCTCACCCCTCCCACGGACTAGCGGGGGACCACTTAGCACAGATACGCAGTATTTT
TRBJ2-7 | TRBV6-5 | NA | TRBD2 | CASSRISGIYEQYF | TGTGCCAGCAGCCGGATTAGCGGGATCTACGAGCAGTACTTC
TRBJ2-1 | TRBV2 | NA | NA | CASSAGQTTYNEQFF | TGTGCCAGCAGTGCCGGACAGACTACTTACAATGAGCAGTTCTTC
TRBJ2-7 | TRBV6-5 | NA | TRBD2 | CASSSSTSGRWHEQYF | TGTGCCAGCAGTTCCTCGACTAGCGGGAGATGGCACGAGCAGTACTTC
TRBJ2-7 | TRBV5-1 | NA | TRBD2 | CASSLDLAALYEQYF | TGCGCCAGCAGCTTGGACCTAGCGGCCCTTTACGAGCAGTACTTC
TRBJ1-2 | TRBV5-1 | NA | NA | CASTPGLLGDYGYTF | TGCGCCAGCACCCCGGGACTCCTTGGGGACTATGGCTACACCTTC
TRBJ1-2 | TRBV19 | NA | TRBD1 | CASSTRTGVNYGYTF | TGTGCCAGTAGTACAAGGACAGGGGTTAACTATGGCTACACCTTC
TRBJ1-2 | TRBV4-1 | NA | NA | CASSQDRLGGYTF | TGCGCCAGCAGCCAAGACCGGCTAGGAGGCTACACCTTC
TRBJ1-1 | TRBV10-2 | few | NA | CASSELGSTEAFF | TGCGCCAGCAGTGAGTTAGGGAGCACTGAAGCTTTCTTT
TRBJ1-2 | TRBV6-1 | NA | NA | CASLSGTPNNYGYTF | TGTGCCAGTTTAAGCGGGACACCCAATAACTATGGCTACACCTTC
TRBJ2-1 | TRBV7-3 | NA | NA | CASSLTALAFSYNEQFF | TGTGCCAGCAGCTTAACGGCTCTAGCGTTCTCCTACAATGAGCAGTTCTTC
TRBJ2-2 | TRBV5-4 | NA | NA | CATRPGVPAEELFF | TGTGCCACCAGGCCGGGGGTACCCGCGGAGGAGCTGTTTTTT
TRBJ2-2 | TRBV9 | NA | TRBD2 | CASRPGPGLAGAGTGELFF | TGTGCCAGCAGACCAGGCCCCGGGCTAGCGGGAGCGGGCACCGGGGAGCTGTTTTTT
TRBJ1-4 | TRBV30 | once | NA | CAWGGRALNEKLFF | TGTGCCTGGGGGGGCCGGGCCCTTAATGAAAAACTGTTTTTT
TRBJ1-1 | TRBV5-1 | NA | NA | CASSLVQENTEAFF | TGCGCCAGCAGCTTGGTACAAGAGAACACTGAAGCTTTCTTT
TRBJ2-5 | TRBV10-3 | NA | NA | CAISARGEETQYF | TGTGCCATCAGTGCCAGGGGGGAAGAGACCCAGTACTTC
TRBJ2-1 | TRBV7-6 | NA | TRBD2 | CASSWGGSGGGEQFF | TGTGCCAGCAGCTGGGGGGGGAGTGGTGGCGGTGAGCAGTTCTTC
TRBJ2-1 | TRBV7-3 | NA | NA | CASSLTGSSYNEQFF | TGTGCCAGCAGCCTTACGGGGAGCTCCTACAATGAGCAGTTCTTC
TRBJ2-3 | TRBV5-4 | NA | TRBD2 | CASSSRLAGAHATSHF | TGTGCCAGCAGCTCAAGACTAGCGGGAGCCCACGCCACGAGTCATTTT
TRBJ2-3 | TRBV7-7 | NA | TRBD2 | CASSYLAGGIDTQYF | TGTGCTAGCAGCTACCTAGCGGGAGGAATAGATACGCAGTATTTT
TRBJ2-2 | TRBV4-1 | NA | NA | CASSHAGTGELFF | TGCGCCAGCAGCCACGCCGGGACCGGGGAGCTGTTTTTT
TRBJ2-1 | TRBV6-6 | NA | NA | CATRGYNEQFF | TGTGCCACTAGGGGCTACAATGAGCAGTTCTTC
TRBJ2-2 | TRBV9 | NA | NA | CASSVRSDTNTGELFF | TGTGCCAGCAGCGTCCGTAGCGACACGAACACCGGGGAGCTGTTTTTT
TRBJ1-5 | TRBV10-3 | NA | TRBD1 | CAISEPGQGMLMNQPQHF | TGTGCCATCAGTGAGCCGGGACAGGGGATGTTAATGAATCAGCCCCAGCATTTT
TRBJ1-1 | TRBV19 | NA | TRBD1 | CASRKRTGVNTEAFF | TGTGCCAGTAGGAAAAGAACAGGGGTGAACACTGAAGCTTTCTTT
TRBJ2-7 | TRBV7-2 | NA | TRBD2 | CASSYGASGAYEQYF | TGTGCCAGCAGTTACGGGGCTAGCGGGGCATACGAGCAGTACTTC
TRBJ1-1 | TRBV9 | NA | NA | CASSVGVGVMNTEAFF | TGTGCCAGCAGCGTAGGTGTAGGGGTGATGAACACTGAAGCTTTCTTT
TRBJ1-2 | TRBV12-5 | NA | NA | CASGLDSLSYTF | TGTGCTAGTGGTTTGGACAGTTTGAGCTACACCTTC
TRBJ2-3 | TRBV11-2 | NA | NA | CASSWETDTQYF | TGTGCCAGCAGCTGGGAGACAGATACGCAGTATTTT
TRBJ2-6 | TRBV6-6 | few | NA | CASGGPSGANVLTF | TGTGCCAGCGGGGGCCCCTCTGGGGCCAACGTCCTGACTTTC
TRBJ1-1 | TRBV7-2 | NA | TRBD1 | CASRRDRAENTEAFF | TGTGCCAGCAGGAGGGACAGGGCCGAGAACACTGAAGCTTTCTTT
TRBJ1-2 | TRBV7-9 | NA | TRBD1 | CASSLATGRLANYGYTF | TGTGCCAGCAGCTTAGCGACAGGGCGCCTAGCTAACTATGGCTACACCTTC
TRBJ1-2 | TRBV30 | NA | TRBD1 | CALRSRDRGYHYGYTF | TGTGCCTTACGATCGCGGGACAGGGGGTATCACTATGGCTACACCTTC
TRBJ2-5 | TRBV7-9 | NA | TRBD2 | CASSWGLAGETQYF | TGTGCCAGCAGCTGGGGACTAGCTGGAGAGACCCAGTACTTC